This TCR beta chain was sequenced during a study of blood T cells in healthy people across ages (dated by TCRdb to about 2015). Background for the entire study: Template switching captured roughly one uniquely barcoded TCR beta cDNA molecule per two T cells in model experiments. Two additional independent replicas of 1 million unique cDNA reads from the same blood draw were analyzed for two donors (one aged 18 to 30 and one aged 80 or older). The donors were divided into four age groups: young (average around 15 years), middle-aged (under 40), aged (62) and long-lived (roughly 82). Using deep sequencing normalized with unique cDNA molecular identifiers, the study measured how TCR beta repertoire diversity changes with age. Broad study findings and their caveats: Total diversity estimates from one million sequenced T cells were considered lower bounds and underestimates. There was a strong correlation between observed TCR beta diversity and the percentage of naive T cells measured by flow cytometry. Because donor CMV infection status was unknown, age-related changes in expanded clonotypes were potentially confounded. Since profiling was done on bulk unsorted PBMCs, naive and antigen-experienced compartments could not be conclusively compared. Compared with the aged group, more naive CD4+ T cells, fewer expanded clones and increased TCR diversity were shown by the long-lived group, suggesting age selection. As age increased, observed TCR beta diversity per million T cells dropped in a roughly linear way, and a significant reduction was already evident by age around 41.

The germline V gene (reference sequence) provides CDR1 DFQATT and CDR2 SNEGSKA. From the cysteine through the phenylalanine, the CDR3 covers 15 amino acids. Only the CDR3 DNA stays, 45 bases, in frame from base 1. Note on this clonotype: Its antigen has not been determined. There are no base qualities to consult, and no much larger clone falls within one base.

Systemically healthy Caucasian individuals from Russia, over 30 in total and aged about 6 to 95 years, were included as donors. Each donor gave ten milliliters of peripheral blood, drawn into EDTA-treated Vacutainer tubes. Ficoll-Paque density-gradient centrifugation was used to isolate PBMCs, with at least 6.5 million obtained per sample. Trizol reagent was used to extract total RNA from PBMCs, with at least 5 micrograms per sample. Naive CD45RAhigh/CD27high T cell percentages were measured by flow cytometry on a PBMC aliquot from every donor. The method behind the library was 5' RACE. Sequencing used an Illumina HiSeq 2500. A second PCR of about 6 to 12 cycles was performed with a sample-barcoded 5' primer and a J-beta primer mix. A template-switch 5' adaptor carrying 12 random nucleotides introduced a unique molecular identifier onto each TCR beta cDNA molecule. Each sample yielded at least 3 million CDR3-containing paired-end reads. All of the RNA was converted into first-strand cDNA using the Mint cDNA synthesis kit, with a TRBC-specific oligonucleotide serving as the primer. All cDNA was treated with uracil-DNA glycosylase and then went through a first 18-cycle PCR with the universal primers M1SS and BC2_uni_R. The original pipeline was this. Each sample was normalized by randomly selecting 1 million high-quality reads, each carrying a distinct molecular identifier. Reads with shared molecular identifiers were discarded instead of being binned into consensus sequences. MiTCR, run with a Q25 quality threshold and the strictest error-elimination algorithm, handled CDR3 identification, clonotype clustering and error correction. Lower-bound total TCR beta diversity was estimated with a nonparametric unseen species model using Euler transformation. TCRdb reprocessed the public reads (quality trimming at Q25 with fastp, clone calling with MiXCR) and kept in-frame beta chains. One record per CDR3 amino acid sequence lists the most common genes and DNA. V and J calls and clone size were set by TCRdb, not the authors. This sample gives some 760,000 distinct CDR3 sequences in total; 20% to 30% of them show up just once. The ten largest clones capture more than 3% of the sample.

The sample also formed part of further work on T cells of mothers and their children. Looking at the second paper: Donors were nine systemically healthy Caucasian individuals: three mothers and their six children. cDNA synthesis used all of the extracted RNA, with roughly 1.5 ug of RNA in each 15 ul reaction. In the second PCR, the M1S primer introduced both the sample barcodes and 2-4 random nucleotides. Each mother yielded over 9 million TCR beta CDR3 reads and each child about 3 million reads. TCR recombination output is similarly shaped by thymic selection in related and unrelated pairs, with a minor effect exerted by inherited differences. Normalized repertoire overlap in related mother-child pairs was always slightly higher than in unrelated mother-child pairs, but the difference was never significant. No persistent microchimeric T cell clones were detected, at a sensitivity of approximately 110 clones per million clonotypes. In the study, deep NGS was used to compare the TCR beta repertoires of mothers and children, and features distinguishing related mother-child pairs from unrelated individuals were sought. The mean age was roughly 40 +/- 4 years for the mothers and approximately 11 +/- 4 years for the children. After adapters were ligated using NEBNext reagents, the libraries underwent 100+100 nt paired-end sequencing on an Illumina HiSeq 2000. To prevent cross-contamination, the mother and child libraries were prepared a month apart and were sequenced in separate runs. Between roughly 450,000 and 2,200,000 distinct TCR beta clonotypes were identified per donor. Naive TCR beta clonotypes were estimated from low-frequency clonotypes matched to each donor's FACS-determined naive share, without sorting.

The receptor chain draws on TRBV20-1 and TRBJ2-5; 7 middle bases align to TRBD2. TRBJ2-7 explains the end of the DNA better; the J call may be wrong. This TCR derives from a boy aged 5-17 years in good health. Sequences were obtained from blood. CDR3 protein: CSARDWSSGNYEQYF. DNA sequence: TGCAGTGCTAGAGATTGGTCTAGCGGAAACTACGAGCAGTACTTC.